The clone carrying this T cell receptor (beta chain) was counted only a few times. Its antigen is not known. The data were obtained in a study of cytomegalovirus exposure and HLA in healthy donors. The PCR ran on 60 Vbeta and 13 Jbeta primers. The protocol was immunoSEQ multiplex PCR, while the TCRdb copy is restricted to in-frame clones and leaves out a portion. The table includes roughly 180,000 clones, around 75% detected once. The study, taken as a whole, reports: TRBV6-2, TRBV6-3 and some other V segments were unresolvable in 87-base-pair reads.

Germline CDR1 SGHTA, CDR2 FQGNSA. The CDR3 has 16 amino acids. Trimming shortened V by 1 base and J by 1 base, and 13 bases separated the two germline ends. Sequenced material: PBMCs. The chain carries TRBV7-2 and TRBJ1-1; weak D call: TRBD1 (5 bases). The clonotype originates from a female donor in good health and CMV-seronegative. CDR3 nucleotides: TGTGCCAGCAGCTTAGGGGCAAGAGACAGGAACACTGAAGCTTTCTTT. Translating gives CASSLGARDRNTEAFF. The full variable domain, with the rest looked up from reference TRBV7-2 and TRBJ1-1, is GAGVSQSPSNKVTEKGKDVELRCDPISGHTALYWYRQSLGQGLEFLIYFQGNSAPDKSGLPSDRFSAERTGGSVSTLTIQRTQQEDSAVYLCASSLGARDRNTEAFFGQGTRLTVV.